The entry below describes one TCR beta chain. Its target is not known. Germline V gives CDR1 SEHNR, CDR2 FQNEAQ (reference sequence). The CDR3 is 13 amino acids. The ends were cut back, 5 bases at V and 6 bases at J, with 14 bases in the middle. Only in-frame clones appear in the TCRdb table, and some are missing; sequencing was by immunoSEQ multiplex PCR. The sample contains roughly 69,000 clones, around 93% of which appear only once. The data are from a study of OX40 agonist ivuxolimab in advanced cancers. For the study at large: Patients in the trial were receiving intravenous ivuxolimab every 2 weeks, at doses of 0.01 to 10 mg/kg.

Findings and caveats of the study: More expanded clones were found, on average, in CD8+ than in CD4+ T cells.

The source was CD4+ or CD8+ T cells sorted from blood, collected in a trial of the OX40 agonist ivuxolimab. The TCR comes from an adult with an advanced solid tumor such as melanoma, head and neck, liver or kidney cancer. The chain is built from TRBV7-9 and TRBJ2-7; D is ambiguous. The CDR3, as DNA: TGTGCCAGCAGCCACCACGGCAGAACCGAGCAGTACTTC. It yields the protein CASSHHGRTEQYF.